This T cell receptor (beta chain) stems from a study of T cells in Graves' hyperthyroidism and ophthalmopathy. Across 18 months, stable Graves' hyperthyroidism was marked by no progression to ophthalmopathy. These patients, aged 18 to 65, had recently diagnosed hyperthyroidism lasting under 2 months. The investigators amplified TCR beta CDR3 regions from RNA transcripts. An initial round of RT-PCR targeting the TCR CDR3 relied on the HTBI primer set. TCRdb reprocessed the multiplex PCR reads via MiXCR and lists one record per CDR3 protein. The repertoire consists of 250,000 to 300,000 distinct CDR3 sequences, with roughly 13% occurring once and the leading ten covering 6.5% to 10%. J gave up 5 bases and V 5 bases, and 5 bases lay outside the gene matches. Germline CDR1 SGHVS, CDR2 FQNEAQ. The CDR3 has 16 amino acids. Study-wide findings and caveats: In the blood, most expanded thyroid clonotypes above 0.001 appeared as well. Model-based prediction identified ophthalmopathy a median roughly 6.1 months prior to its onset.

This clonotype was seen only a few times. The antigen is unknown. This TCR was recovered from a woman in her forties with Graves' hyperthyroidism. The chain is built from TRBV7-8 and TRBJ2-2; TRBD2 matches at 13 bases. Sequencing was done on a sample of blood. The CDR3 nucleotides are TGTGCCAGCAGCAAAGGGACTAGCGGGATGACCGGGGAGCTGTTTTTT. It is translated as CASSKGTSGMTGELFF.